The 27 T cell receptor beta chains in this list originate from one sample, sequenced in a study of cytomegalovirus exposure and HLA in healthy donors. The primer mix had 60 Vbeta and 13 Jbeta primers. Measured with immunoSEQ multiplex PCR; TCRdb has only the in-frame clones, and not every one. The profile shows 130,000 or so clones, about 80% of them singletons. The sequenced sample was PBMCs. The origin of the receptors is a man aged 25-45 years in good health and CMV-seronegative.

This clone was seen a few times. The chain uses TRBV11-1 and TRBJ1-1, with a tentative D call TRBD1 (5 bases). The CDR3 is 15 amino acids. Germline V gene sequence: CDR1 SGHAT, CDR2 FQDESV (reference sequence). Trimming removed 2 bases from V and 5 bases from J, with 15 bases in between. The CDR3 loop is CASSLLRGMGTEAFF. The CDR3 coding sequence is TGTGCCAGCAGCTTACTACGGGGGATGGGTACTGAAGCTTTCTTT.

The chain recombines TRBV29-1 with TRBJ2-5; TRBD1 aligns across 10 bases. The length of the CDR3 is 18 residues. The J segment lost 2 bases and the V segment lost 7 bases, leaving 19 bases of the junction unmatched. The germline V gene encodes CDR1 SQVTM and CDR2 ANQGSEA. CDR3 in DNA: TGCAGCGGGTCGGGACAGGGGAAGCGCGGGAAGCCTCAAGAGACCCAGTACTTC. Amino acid sequence: CSGSGQGKRGKPQETQYF.

This chain uses TRBV27 with TRBJ1-3, with D perhaps matching TRBD1 (6 bases). This CDR3 is 15 amino acids long. Trimming left V 3 bases short and J 4 bases short, with 13 bases between. From germline, CDR1 is MNHEY and CDR2 SMNVEV (reference sequence). The CDR3 loop reads CASSLSGGGGNTIYF. Written as DNA, the CDR3 is TGTGCCAGCAGTTTGAGTGGGGGCGGAGGAAACACCATATATTTT.

This clone was found once. The chain carries TRBV7-8 and TRBJ1-6; 10 bases match TRBD1. The CDR3 runs 14 residues. Per the germline V gene, CDR1 is SGHVS and CDR2 is FQNEAQ. The trim removed 5 bases at V and 8 bases at J, leaving 3 bases unmatched. CDR3 sequence: CASSQGTGDSPLHF. The CDR3 bases are TGTGCCAGCAGCCAGGGGACAGGGGATTCACCCCTCCACTTT.

The CDR3 nucleotides are TGTGCCAGCAGCTTGATGGGCAGGGCGCCCGGGGATACGCAGTATTTT. Its protein product is CASSLMGRAPGDTQYF. The J gene is TRBJ2-3, the V gene TRBV7-9; TRBD1 might be the D (5 bases). This CDR3 region has 16 residues. Germline lookup yields CDR1 SEHNR and CDR2 FQNEAQ (reference sequence). V shed 3 bases and J shed 6 bases, with 19 bases lying between them.

The chain is built from TRBV7-3 and TRBJ2-4; possible D gene TRBD2, 6 bases. V lost 2 bases to trimming and J lost 9 bases, with 17 bases between them. This CDR3 is built from 15 residues. CDR1 is SGHTA and CDR2 is FQGTGA in the germline V gene. DNA for the CDR3: TGTGCCAGCAGCTTAGGGGGAGGAGAATTTTTCATTCAGTACTTC. It translates to CASSLGGGEFFIQYF. Full variable domain (outside the CDR3, taken from reference TRBV7-3 and TRBJ2-4): GAGVSQTPSNKVTEKGKYVELRCDPISGHTALYWYRQSLGQGPEFLIYFQGTGAADDSGLPNDRFFAVRPEGSVSTLKIQRTERGDSAVYLCASSLGGGEFFIQYFGAGTRLSVL.

This clone was observed a single time. This sequence joins TRBV4-3 and TRBJ1-4; 7 bases agree with TRBD1. CDR3 length equals 16 residues. CDR1 and CDR2 (germline): LGHNA, YSLEER. V gave up 1 base and J gave up 5 bases; unmatched junction bases: 7. CDR3 sequence: CASSQVPTGLNEKLFF. In DNA, the CDR3 is TGCGCCAGCAGCCAAGTCCCGACAGGGCTAAATGAAAAACTGTTTTTT.

The V call is TRBV30, the J call TRBJ2-7, with D possibly being TRBD2 (5 bases). The V gene lost 2 bases and the J gene lost 7 bases, with 21 bases spanning the gap. Germline V lookup: CDR1 GTSNPN, CDR2 SVGIG (reference sequence). The CDR3 runs to 15 residues. DNA for the CDR3: TGTGCCTGGAGTCCGATCTCGACGGGGTTTTCGGAGCAGTACTTC. Translating it yields CAWSPISTGFSEQYF.

The chain joins TRBV2 to TRBJ2-7; the match to TRBD2 covers 7 bases. J gave up 3 bases and V 7 bases, and 3 bases lay outside the gene matches. This CDR3 is 12 amino acids long. The germline CDR1 and CDR2 sequences are SNHLY and FYNNEI. The chain's CDR3 is CASKASGYEQYF. CDR3 sequence (DNA): TGTGCCAGCAAAGCTAGCGGCTACGAGCAGTACTTC. Using reference TRBV2 and TRBJ2-7 for the parts outside the CDR3, the full variable domain is EPEVTQTPSHQVTQMGQEVILRCVPISNHLYFYWYRQILGQKVEFLVSFYNNEISEKSEIFDDQFSVERPDGSNFTLKIRSTKLEDSAMYFCASKASGYEQYFGPGTRLTVT.

This clone was seen only once. The rearrangement joins TRBV4-1 to TRBJ2-5; tentatively, D is TRBD1 (6 bases). The DNA matches TRBJ2-7 better at its end, which makes the J call doubtful. Germline-derived CDR1 and CDR2 are MGHRA and YSYEKL. This CDR3 comprises 17 residues. The DNA for the CDR3 is TGCGCCAGCAGCCAGATGGGACATCGTCCGAGCTCCTACGAGCAGTACTTC. It specifies CASSQMGHRPSSYEQYF.

This clone turned up a few times. The chain recombines TRBV5-1 with TRBJ1-1, with D tentatively TRBD1 (6 bases). The CDR3 loop spans 15 amino acids. The ends were cut back, 4 bases at V and 2 bases at J, with 15 bases in the middle. Germline CDR1 and CDR2: SGHRS and YFSETQ. The CDR3 here is CASSGGTGYNTEAFF. The CDR3 DNA reads TGCGCCAGCAGCGGGGGAACAGGGTACAACACTGAAGCTTTCTTT.

V gene TRBV5-6 combines with J gene TRBJ1-1; D unclear. This CDR3 region has 13 residues. V shed 1 base and J shed 1 base, with 5 bases lying between them. The V gene's germline CDR1 is SGHDT and CDR2 YYEEEE. The CDR3 here is CASSLTQNTEAFF. The DNA for the CDR3 is TGTGCCAGCAGCTTGACACAGAACACTGAAGCTTTCTTT.

V is TRBV7-9 and J is TRBJ1-2; 8 bases fit TRBD1. The CDR3 runs 13 residues. Trimming at V came to 4 bases and at J to 4 bases, leaving 2 bases not matched to a gene. In germline, CDR1 is SEHNR, CDR2 FQNEAQ (reference sequence). The CDR3 reads CASSWDRSYGYTF. As DNA, the CDR3 is TGTGCCAGCAGCTGGGACAGGTCCTATGGCTACACCTTC. Complete variable domain (other parts from reference TRBV7-9 and TRBJ1-2): DTGVSQNPRHKITKRGQNVTFRCDPISEHNRLYWYRQTLGQGPEFLTYFQNEAQLEKSRLLSDRFSAERPKGSFSTLEIQRTEQGDSAMYLCASSWDRSYGYTFGSGTRLTVV.

The chain employs TRBV5-1 and TRBJ2-2; D gene uncertain. Trimming removed 2 bases from V and 2 bases from J, with 4 bases in between. CDR3 size: 13 residues. Germline V CDR1 and CDR2: SGHRS, YFSETQ. For the CDR3, the DNA is TGCGCCAGCAGCTTTCCAAACACCGGGGAGCTGTTTTTT. This sequence encodes CASSFPNTGELFF.

The rearrangement joins TRBV6-4 to TRBJ1-1, with 7 bases lining up with TRBD1. The CDR3 is 13 residues long. Germline values: CDR1 MRHNA, CDR2 SNTAGT. V dropped 3 bases and J dropped 3; count of bases not matched to a gene: 1. The CDR3: CASSEDRDTEAFF. The CDR3 bases are TGTGCCAGCAGTGAAGACAGGGACACTGAAGCTTTCTTT.

The chain joins TRBV14 to TRBJ1-6; no definite D call. The length of the CDR3 is 14 residues. V was clipped by 1 base and J by 7 bases, with 8 bases between them. Germline CDR1 is SGHDN and CDR2 is FVKESK. In DNA form, the CDR3 reads TGTGCCAGCAGCCAAGTTTTCGGGAATTCACCCCTCCACTTT. Residues: CASSQVFGNSPLHF.

As to this clone: At one of its ends the junction is not consistent with the germline gene, which may arise from a read error. V usage is TRBV5-4 and J usage is TRBJ2-3; D might be TRBD2 (5 bases). Germline V gene data show CDR1 as SGHNT and CDR2 as YYREEE (reference sequence). The CDR3 covers 15 residues. CDR3 bases: TGTGCTAGCAGTTCGAGCCGGGGTTGGACAGATACGCAGTATTTT. Translation: CASSSSRGWTDTQYF.

The rearrangement uses TRBV4-1 and TRBJ1-5; 9 bases are shared with TRBD1. The CDR3 is made up of 16 amino acids. CDR1 and CDR2 (germline): MGHRA, YSYEKL. The V segment lost 0 bases and the J segment 9 bases; nucleotides outside the gene matches: 9. The CDR3 region has the DNA TGCGCCAGCAGCCAAGAAATGGGACAGGGCAACCGGCCCCAGCATTTT. This encodes CASSQEMGQGNRPQHF.

V usage is TRBV7-9 and J usage is TRBJ1-6, with 8 bases aligning to TRBD1. V lost 5 bases to trimming and J lost 10 bases; unmatched junction nucleotides: 10. The germline V gene encodes CDR1 SEHNR and CDR2 FQNEAQ (reference sequence). This CDR3 has 15 residues. The CDR3 spells CASSPSGQGASPLHF. Written as DNA, the CDR3 is TGTGCCAGCAGCCCTTCGGGGCAGGGGGCATCACCCCTCCACTTT.

The genes are TRBV29-1 and TRBJ2-7; 9 bases fit TRBD2. V lost 8 bases to trimming and J lost 3 bases; unmatched junction nucleotides: 5. Germline V CDR1 and CDR2: SQVTM, ANQGSEA. The CDR3 consists of 12 residues. This CDR3 is CSTRTSDYEQYF. The CDR3 bases are TGCAGCACTCGGACTAGCGACTACGAGCAGTACTTC.

The chain combines TRBV6-6 with TRBJ2-4, with a weak D call TRBD2 (6 bases). CDR1 is MNHNY and CDR2 is SVGAGI in the germline V gene (reference sequence). The V gene lost 5 bases and the J gene lost 9 bases, with 17 bases spanning the gap. The CDR3 runs 14 residues. The CDR3 sequence: CASSVSGVEGIQYF. The CDR3 nucleotides read TGTGCCAGCAGTGTATCGGGAGTAGAGGGCATTCAGTACTTC.

This clone was counted once. The V gene is TRBV11-3, the J gene TRBJ2-3, with 7 positions matching TRBD1. Germline V gene sequence: CDR1 SGHNT, CDR2 YENEEA. The ends lost 5 bases at V and 3 bases at J; junction bases unmatched: 8. CDR3 length: 15 residues. The CDR3 DNA reads as TGTGCCAGCAGCCGACGGGACAGTTCGACAGATACGCAGTATTTT. It specifies CASSRRDSSTDTQYF.

V usage is TRBV21-1 and J usage is TRBJ2-2; TRBD1, the table's D call, was not compared with the DNA. TRBV21-1 is tagged as a pseudogene. CDR3 length equals 16 residues. In DNA form, the CDR3 reads TGTGCCAGCAGCGTCCGGGACACCTCGAACACCGGGGAGCTGTTTTTT. Translating it yields CASSVRDTSNTGELFF.

The chain is built from TRBV5-6 and TRBJ2-3; maybe TRBD1 (6 bases). Looked up from germline, CDR1 is SGHDT and CDR2 is YYEEEE. The CDR3 length is 15 residues. Trimming removed 5 bases at V and 5 bases at J, with 18 bases between. The CDR3 loop reads CASSPDRKVQDTQYF. The CDR3 nucleotides read TGTGCCAGCAGTCCGGACAGAAAAGTCCAAGATACGCAGTATTTT. The entire variable domain, with the rest obtained from reference TRBV5-6 and TRBJ2-3, is as follows: DAGVTQSPTHLIKTRGQQVTLRCSPKSGHDTVSWYQQALGQGPQFIFQYYEEEERQRGNFPDRFSGHQFPNYSSELNVNALLLGDSALYLCASSPDRKVQDTQYFGPGTRLTVL.

The chain carries TRBV30 and TRBJ2-7; D not certain. The CDR3 contains 15 residues. The ends were cut back, 1 base at V and 1 base at J, with 14 bases in the middle. CDR1 GTSNPN and CDR2 SVGIG come from the germline V gene (reference sequence). The CDR3, as DNA: TGTGCCTGGAGTGATAGAGGATACGGGTCCTACGAGCAGTACTTC. It yields the protein CAWSDRGYGSYEQYF.

This clone has only a few counts. CDR3 residues: CASSSISQGSGEKLFF. CDR3 nucleotides: TGTGCCAGCAGTTCAATCTCGCAGGGGTCAGGGGAAAAACTGTTTTTT. The V call is TRBV28, the J call TRBJ1-4, with D possibly matching TRBD1 (6 bases). The V gene's germline CDR1 is MDHEN and CDR2 SYDVKM. The V and J ends lost 4 bases and 8 bases respectively, with 20 bases between them. This CDR3 region has 16 residues.

The chain links TRBV7-9 to TRBJ2-3, with TRBD2 identical over 11 bases. The trim removed 5 bases at V and 0 bases at J, leaving 13 bases unmatched. The CDR3 length is 19 residues. Per the germline V gene, CDR1 is SEHNR and CDR2 is FQNEAQ (reference sequence). The CDR3 bases are TGTGCCAGCAGCCGTCCGCGGGCTAGCGGGGGGTTTAGCACAGATACGCAGTATTTT. It translates to CASSRPRASGGFSTDTQYF.